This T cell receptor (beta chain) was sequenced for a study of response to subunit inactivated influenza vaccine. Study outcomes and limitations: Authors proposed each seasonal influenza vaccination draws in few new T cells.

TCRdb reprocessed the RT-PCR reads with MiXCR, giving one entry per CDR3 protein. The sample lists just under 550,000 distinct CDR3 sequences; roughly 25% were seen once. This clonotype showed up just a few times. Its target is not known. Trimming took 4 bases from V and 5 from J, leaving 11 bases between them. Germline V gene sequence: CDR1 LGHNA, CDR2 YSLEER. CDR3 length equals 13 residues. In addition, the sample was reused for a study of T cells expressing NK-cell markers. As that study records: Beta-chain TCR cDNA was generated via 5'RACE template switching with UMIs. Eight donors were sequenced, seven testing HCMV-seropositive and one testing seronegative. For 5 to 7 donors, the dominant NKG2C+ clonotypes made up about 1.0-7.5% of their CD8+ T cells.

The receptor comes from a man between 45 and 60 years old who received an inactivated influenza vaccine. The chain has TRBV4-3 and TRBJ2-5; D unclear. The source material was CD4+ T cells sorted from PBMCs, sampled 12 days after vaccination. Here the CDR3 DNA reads TGCGCCAGCAGCCTTCGAGCCGGGGAGACCCAGTACTTC. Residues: CASSLRAGETQYF.